This TCR beta chain derives from a study of T cell responses to AZD1222 COVID-19 vaccine. Turning to the study itself: Pooling covered second doses at about 4 or about 12 weeks.

In the case of this clone: The antigen is not known.

The data were produced by immunoSEQ multiplex PCR, yet TCRdb's version contains in-frame clones alone and is incomplete. The table has under 200,000 clones, about 92% seen once. Regarding the study as a whole: Nearly half of unique spike-specific TCRs reportedly avoided B.1.351 and B.1.1.7 mutated regions. Only a handful of AZD1222 recipients, six or seven in all, had baseline seropositivity.

The CDR3 contains 13 residues. V shed 5 bases and J shed 1 base, with 8 bases lying between them. This TCR came from an adult in good health. The source material was peripheral blood, sampled on day 0 of AZD1222 vaccination. V and J are TRBV12-3 or TRBV12-4 and TRBJ1-1; D possibly corresponds to TRBD1 (5 bases). The CDR3 sequence: CASSMGGNTEAFF. CDR3 DNA sequence: TGTGCCAGCAGTATGGGGGGGAACACTGAAGCTTTCTTT.